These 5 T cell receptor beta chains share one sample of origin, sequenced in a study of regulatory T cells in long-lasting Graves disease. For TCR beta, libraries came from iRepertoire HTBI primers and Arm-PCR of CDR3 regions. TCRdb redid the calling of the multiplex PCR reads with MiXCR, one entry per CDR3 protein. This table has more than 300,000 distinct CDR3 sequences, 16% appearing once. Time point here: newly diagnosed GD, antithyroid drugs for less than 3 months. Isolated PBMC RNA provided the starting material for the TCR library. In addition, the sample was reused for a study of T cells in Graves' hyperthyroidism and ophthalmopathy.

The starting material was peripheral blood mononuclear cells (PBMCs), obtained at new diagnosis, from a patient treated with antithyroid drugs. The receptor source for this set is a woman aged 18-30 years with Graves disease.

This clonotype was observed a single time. The CDR3 nucleotides read TGTGCCAGCAGTCCCACACTTGGGGCCTACGAGCAGTACTTC. Translating it yields CASSPTLGAYEQYF. The chain couples TRBV6-1 to TRBJ2-7, with unresolved D. With 5 bases removed from V and 2 bases from J, the gap between germline ends came to 13 bases. The germline V gene encodes CDR1 MNHNS and CDR2 SASEGT. The CDR3 length is 14 residues.

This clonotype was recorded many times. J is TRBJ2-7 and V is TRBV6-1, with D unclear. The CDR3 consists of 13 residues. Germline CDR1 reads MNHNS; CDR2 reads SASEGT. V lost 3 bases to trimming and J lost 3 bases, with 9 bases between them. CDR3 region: CASSESHSYEQYF. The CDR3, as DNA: TGTGCCAGCAGTGAGTCGCACAGCTACGAGCAGTACTTC.

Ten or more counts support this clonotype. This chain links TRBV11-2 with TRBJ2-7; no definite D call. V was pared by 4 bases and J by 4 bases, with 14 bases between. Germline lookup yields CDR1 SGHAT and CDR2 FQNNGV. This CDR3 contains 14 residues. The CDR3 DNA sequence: TGTGCCAGCAGCTGGACCTCCCCAATGTACGAGCAGTACTTC. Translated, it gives CASSWTSPMYEQYF.

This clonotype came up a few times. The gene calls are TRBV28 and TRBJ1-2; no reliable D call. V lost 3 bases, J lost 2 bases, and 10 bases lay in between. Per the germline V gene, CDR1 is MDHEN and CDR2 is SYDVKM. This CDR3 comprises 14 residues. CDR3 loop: CASSFGLTNYGYTF. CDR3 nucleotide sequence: TGTGCCAGCAGTTTCGGGCTTACGAACTATGGCTACACCTTC.

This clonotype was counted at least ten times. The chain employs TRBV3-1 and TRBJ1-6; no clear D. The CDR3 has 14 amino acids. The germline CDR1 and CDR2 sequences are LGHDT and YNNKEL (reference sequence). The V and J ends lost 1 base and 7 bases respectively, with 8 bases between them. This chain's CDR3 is CASSQGVGNSPLHF. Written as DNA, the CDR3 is TGTGCCAGCAGCCAAGGTGTGGGGAATTCACCCCTCCACTTT. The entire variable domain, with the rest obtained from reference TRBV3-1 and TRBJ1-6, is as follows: DTAVSQTPKYLVTQMGNDKSIKCEQNLGHDTMYWYKQDSKKFLKIMFSYNNKELIINETVPNRFSPKSPDKAHLNLHINSLELGDSAVYFCASSQGVGNSPLHFGNGTRLTVT.